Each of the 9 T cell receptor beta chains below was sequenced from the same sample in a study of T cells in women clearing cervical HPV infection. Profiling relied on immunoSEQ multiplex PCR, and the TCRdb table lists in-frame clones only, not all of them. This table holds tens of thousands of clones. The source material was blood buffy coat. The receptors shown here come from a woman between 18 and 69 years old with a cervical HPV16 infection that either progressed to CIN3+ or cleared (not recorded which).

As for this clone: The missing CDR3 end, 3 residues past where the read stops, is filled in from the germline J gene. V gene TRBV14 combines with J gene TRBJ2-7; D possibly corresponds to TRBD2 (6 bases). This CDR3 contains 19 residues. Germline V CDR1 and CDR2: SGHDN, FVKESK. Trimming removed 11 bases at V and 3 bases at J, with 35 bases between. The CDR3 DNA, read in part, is TGTGCCTCCCTGCGGGAAGCCTCGATGGGTTACGCCCGGAACTACGAG. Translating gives CASLREASMGYARNYE. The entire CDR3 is CASLREASMGYARNYEQYF.

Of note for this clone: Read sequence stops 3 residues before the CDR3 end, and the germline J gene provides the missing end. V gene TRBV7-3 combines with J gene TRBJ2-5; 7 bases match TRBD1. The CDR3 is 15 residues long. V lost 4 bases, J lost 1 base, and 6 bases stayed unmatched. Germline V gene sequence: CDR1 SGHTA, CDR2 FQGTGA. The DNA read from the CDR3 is TGTGCCAGCAGCTCCAATGGACAGGTCCAAGAGACC. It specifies CASSSNGQVQET. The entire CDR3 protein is CASSSNGQVQETQYF.

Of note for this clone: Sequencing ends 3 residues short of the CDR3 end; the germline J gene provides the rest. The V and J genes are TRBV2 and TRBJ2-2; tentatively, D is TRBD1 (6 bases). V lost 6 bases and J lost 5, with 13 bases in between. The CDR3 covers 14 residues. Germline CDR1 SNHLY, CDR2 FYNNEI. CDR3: CASRSQGRTGELFF. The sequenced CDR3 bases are TGTGCCAGCAGAAGCCAGGGGCGTACCGGGGAG. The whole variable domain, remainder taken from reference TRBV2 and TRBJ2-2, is EPEVTQTPSHQVTQMGQEVILRCVPISNHLYFYWYRQILGQKVEFLVSFYNNEISEKSEIFDDQFSVERPDGSNFTLKIRSTKLEDSAMYFCASRSQGRTGELFFGEGSRLTVL.

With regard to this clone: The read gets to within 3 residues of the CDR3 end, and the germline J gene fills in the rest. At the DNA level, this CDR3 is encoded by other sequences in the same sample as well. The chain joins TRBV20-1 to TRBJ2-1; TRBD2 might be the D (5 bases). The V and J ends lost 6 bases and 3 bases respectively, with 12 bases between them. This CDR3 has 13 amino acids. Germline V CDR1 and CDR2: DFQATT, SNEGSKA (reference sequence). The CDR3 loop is CSAELALYNEQFF. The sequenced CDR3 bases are TGCAGTGCGGAGCTAGCCCTCTACAATGAG.

CDR3 sequence: CASTPDRGTGYTF. The sequenced part of the CDR3 DNA is TGTGCCAGCACGCCGGACAGGGGGACTGGC. The rearrangement uses TRBV2 and TRBJ1-2; 10 nucleotides line up with TRBD1. The missing CDR3 end, 3 residues past where the read stops, is filled in from the germline J gene. The CDR3 is 13 residues long. Trimming removed 7 bases from V and 7 bases from J; junction bases left unmatched: 6. Germline V gene sequence: CDR1 SNHLY, CDR2 FYNNEI.

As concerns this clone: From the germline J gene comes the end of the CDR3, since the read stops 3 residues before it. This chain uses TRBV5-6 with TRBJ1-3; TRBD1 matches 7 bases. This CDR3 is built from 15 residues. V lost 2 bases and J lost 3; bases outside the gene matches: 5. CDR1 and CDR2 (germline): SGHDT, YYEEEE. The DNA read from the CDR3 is TGTGCCAGCAGCTTCAGGGGGATGGGTGGAAACACC. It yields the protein CASSFRGMGGNT. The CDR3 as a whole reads CASSFRGMGGNTIYF.

CDR3 DNA (partial): TGTGCCAGCAGCTTAGCAGGGGATTATCAGCCG. As protein: CASSLAGDYQP. The whole CDR3 sequence reads CASSLAGDYQPQYF. The chain uses TRBV7-9 and TRBJ2-3; D might be TRBD1 (5 bases). Coverage ceases 3 residues before the CDR3 finishes, and the germline J gene fills in the end. The germline CDR1 and CDR2 sequences are SEHNR and FQNEAQ (reference sequence). The CDR3 is made up of 14 amino acids.

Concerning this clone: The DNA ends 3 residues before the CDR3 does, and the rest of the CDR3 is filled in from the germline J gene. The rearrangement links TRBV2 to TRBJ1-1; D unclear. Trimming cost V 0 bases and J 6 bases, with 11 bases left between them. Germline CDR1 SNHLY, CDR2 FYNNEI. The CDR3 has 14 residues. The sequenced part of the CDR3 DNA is TGTGCCAGCAGTGAAGCAGGTACCCTCGCTGAA. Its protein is CASSEAGTLAE. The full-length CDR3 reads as CASSEAGTLAEAFF.

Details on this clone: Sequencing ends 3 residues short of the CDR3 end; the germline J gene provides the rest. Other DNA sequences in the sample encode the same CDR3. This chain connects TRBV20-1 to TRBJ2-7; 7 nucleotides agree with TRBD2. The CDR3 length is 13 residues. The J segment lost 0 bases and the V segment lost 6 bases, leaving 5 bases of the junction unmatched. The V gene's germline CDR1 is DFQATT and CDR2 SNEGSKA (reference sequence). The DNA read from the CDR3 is TGCAGTGCCGATGGCGGGAGCTCCTACGAG. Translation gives CSADGGSSYE. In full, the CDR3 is CSADGGSSYEQYF.